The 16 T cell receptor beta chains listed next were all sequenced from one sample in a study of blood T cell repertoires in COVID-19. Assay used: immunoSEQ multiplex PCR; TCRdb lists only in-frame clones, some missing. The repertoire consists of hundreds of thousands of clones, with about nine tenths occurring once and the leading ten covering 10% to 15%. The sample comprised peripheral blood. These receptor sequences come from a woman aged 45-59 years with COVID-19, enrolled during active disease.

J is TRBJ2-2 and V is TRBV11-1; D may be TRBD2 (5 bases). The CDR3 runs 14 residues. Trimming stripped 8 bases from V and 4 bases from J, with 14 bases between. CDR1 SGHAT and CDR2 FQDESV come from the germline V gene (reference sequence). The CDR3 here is CASLPRVPTGELFF. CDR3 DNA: TGTGCCAGCCTGCCGCGGGTACCCACCGGGGAGCTGTTTTTT.

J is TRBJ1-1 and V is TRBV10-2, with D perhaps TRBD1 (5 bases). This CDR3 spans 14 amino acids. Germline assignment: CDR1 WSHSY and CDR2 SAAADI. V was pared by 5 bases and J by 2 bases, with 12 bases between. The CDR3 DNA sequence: TGCGCCAGCAGTCTCGGGGGTCAAAACACTGAAGCTTTCTTT. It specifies CASSLGGQNTEAFF.

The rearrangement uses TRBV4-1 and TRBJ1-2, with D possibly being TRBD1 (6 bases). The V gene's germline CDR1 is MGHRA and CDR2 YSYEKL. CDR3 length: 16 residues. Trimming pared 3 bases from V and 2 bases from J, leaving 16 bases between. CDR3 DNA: TGCGCCAGCAGCCAGCCGCCCAGGGGCAAAAACTATGGCTACACCTTC. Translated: CASSQPPRGKNYGYTF.

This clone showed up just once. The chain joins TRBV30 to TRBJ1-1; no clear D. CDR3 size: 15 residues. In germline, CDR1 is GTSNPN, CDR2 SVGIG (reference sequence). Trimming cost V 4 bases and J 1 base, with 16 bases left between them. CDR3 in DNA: TGTGCCTGGACGAGGCAGATAATAACGAACACTGAAGCTTTCTTT. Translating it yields CAWTRQIITNTEAFF.

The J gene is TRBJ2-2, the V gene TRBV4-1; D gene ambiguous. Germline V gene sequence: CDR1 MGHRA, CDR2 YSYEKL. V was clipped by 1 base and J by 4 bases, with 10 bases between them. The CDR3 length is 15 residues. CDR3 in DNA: TGCGCCAGCAGCCAAGGATGGCCATCCACCGGGGAGCTGTTTTTT. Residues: CASSQGWPSTGELFF.

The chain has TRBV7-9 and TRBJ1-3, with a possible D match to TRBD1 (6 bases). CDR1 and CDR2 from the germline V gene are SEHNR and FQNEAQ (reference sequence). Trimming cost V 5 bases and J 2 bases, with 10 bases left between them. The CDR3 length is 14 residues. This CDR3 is CASSPPGAGNTIYF. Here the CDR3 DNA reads TGTGCCAGCAGCCCCCCAGGGGCTGGAAACACCATATATTTT.

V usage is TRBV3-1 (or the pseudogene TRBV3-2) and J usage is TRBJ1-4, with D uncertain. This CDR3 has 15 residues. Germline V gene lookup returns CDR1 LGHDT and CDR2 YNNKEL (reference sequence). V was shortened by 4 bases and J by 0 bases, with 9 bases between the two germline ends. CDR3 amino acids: CASSPLIATNEKLFF. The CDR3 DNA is TGTGCCAGCAGCCCCCTAATTGCAACTAATGAAAAACTGTTTTTT.

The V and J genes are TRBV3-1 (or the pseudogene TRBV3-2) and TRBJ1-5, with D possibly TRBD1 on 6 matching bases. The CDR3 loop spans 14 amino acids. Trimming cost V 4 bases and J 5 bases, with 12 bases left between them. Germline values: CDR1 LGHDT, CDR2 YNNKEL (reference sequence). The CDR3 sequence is CASSRNRADQPQHF. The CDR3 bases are TGTGCCAGCAGCCGTAACAGGGCTGATCAGCCCCAGCATTTT.

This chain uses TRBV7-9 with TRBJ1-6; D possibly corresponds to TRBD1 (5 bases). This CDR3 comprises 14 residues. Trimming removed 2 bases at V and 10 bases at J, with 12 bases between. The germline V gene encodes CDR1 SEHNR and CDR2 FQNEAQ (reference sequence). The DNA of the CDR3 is TGTGCCAGCAGCTTATCCGGGGGTCGGTCACCCCTCCACTTT. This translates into CASSLSGGRSPLHF.

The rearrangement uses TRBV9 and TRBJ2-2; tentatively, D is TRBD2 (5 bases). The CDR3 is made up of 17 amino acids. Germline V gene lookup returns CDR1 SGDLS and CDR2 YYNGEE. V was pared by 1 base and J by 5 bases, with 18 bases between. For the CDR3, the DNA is TGTGCCAGCAGCGTATCCTGGGAGCCGGCTACGACCGGGGAGCTGTTTTTT. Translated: CASSVSWEPATTGELFF.

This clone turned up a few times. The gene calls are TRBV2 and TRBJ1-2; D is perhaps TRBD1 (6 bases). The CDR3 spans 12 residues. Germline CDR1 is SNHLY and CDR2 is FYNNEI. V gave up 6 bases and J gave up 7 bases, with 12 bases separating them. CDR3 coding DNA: TGTGCCAGCAGAGACGGGGGGGCTGGCTACACCTTC. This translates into CASRDGGAGYTF. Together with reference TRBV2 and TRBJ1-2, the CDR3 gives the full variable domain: EPEVTQTPSHQVTQMGQEVILRCVPISNHLYFYWYRQILGQKVEFLVSFYNNEISEKSEIFDDQFSVERPDGSNFTLKIRSTKLEDSAMYFCASRDGGAGYTFGSGTRLTVV.

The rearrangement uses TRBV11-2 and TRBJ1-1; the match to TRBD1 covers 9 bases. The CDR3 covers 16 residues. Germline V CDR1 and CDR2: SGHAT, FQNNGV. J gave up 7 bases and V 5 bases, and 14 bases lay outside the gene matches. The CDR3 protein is CASSPRTGDERSEAFF. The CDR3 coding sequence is TGTGCCAGCAGCCCCAGGACAGGGGACGAGAGGAGTGAAGCTTTCTTT.

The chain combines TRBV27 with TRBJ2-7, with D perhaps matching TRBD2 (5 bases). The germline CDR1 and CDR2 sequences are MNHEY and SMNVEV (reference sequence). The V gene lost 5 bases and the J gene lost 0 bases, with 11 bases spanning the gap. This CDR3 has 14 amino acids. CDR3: CASSPRRSSYEQYF. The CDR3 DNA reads TGTGCCAGCAGTCCCCGGAGGAGCTCCTACGAGCAGTACTTC.

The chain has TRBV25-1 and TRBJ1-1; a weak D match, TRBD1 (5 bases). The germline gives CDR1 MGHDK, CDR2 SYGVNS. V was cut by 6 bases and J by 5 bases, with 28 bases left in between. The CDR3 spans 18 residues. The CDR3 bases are TGTGCCAGCAGCCCCCAAAGGGGTCGGGGGGGGAGTATTACTGAAGCTTTCTTT. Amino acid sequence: CASSPQRGRGGSITEAFF.

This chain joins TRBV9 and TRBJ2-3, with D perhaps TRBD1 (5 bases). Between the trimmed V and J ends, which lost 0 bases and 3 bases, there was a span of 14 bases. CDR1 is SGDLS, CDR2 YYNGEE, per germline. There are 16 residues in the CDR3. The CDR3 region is CASSVGGRILTDTQYF. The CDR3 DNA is TGTGCCAGCAGCGTAGGGGGCCGGATACTTACAGATACGCAGTATTTT. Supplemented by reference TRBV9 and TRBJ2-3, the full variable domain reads DSGVTQTPKHLITATGQRVTLRCSPRSGDLSVYWYQQSLDQGLQFLIQYYNGEERAKGNILERFSAQQFPDLHSELNLSSLELGDSALYFCASSVGGRILTDTQYFGPGTRLTVL.

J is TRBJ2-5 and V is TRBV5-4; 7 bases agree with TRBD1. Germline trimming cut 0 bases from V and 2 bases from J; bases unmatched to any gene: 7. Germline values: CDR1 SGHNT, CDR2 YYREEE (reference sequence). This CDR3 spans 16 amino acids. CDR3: CASSLGRGREQETQYF. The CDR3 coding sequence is TGTGCCAGCAGCTTGGGCAGGGGGAGAGAACAAGAGACCCAGTACTTC.